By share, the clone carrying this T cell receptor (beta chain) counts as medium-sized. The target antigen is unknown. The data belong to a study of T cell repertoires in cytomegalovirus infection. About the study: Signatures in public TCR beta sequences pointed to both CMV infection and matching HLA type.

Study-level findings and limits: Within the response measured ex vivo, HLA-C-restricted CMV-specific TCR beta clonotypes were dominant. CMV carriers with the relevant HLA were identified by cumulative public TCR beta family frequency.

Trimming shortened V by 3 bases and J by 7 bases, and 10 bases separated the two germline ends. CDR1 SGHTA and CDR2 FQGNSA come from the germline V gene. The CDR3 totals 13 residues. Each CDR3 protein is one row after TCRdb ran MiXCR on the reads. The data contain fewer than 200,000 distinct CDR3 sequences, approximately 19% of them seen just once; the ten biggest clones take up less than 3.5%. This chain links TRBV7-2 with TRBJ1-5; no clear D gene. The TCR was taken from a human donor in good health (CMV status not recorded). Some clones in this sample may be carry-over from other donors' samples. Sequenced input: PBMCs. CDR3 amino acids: CASSLRGSQPQHF. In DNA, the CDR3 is TGTGCCAGCAGCTTGCGCGGGAGCCAGCCCCAGCATTTT.